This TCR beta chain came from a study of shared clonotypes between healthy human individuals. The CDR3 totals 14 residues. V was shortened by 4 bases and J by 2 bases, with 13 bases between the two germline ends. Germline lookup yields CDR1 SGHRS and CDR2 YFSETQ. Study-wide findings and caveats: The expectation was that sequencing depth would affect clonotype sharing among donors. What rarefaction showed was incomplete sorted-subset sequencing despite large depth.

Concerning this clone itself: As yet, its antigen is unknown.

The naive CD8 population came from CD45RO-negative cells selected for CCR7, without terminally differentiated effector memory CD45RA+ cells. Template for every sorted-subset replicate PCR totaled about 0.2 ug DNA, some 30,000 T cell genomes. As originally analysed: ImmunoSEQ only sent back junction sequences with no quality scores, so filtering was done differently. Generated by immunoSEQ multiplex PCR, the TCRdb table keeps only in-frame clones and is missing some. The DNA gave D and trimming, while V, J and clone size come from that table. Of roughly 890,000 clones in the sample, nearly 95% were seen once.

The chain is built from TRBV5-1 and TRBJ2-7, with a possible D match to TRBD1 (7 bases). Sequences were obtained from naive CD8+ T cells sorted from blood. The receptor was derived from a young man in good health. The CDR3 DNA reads TGCGCCAGCAGCCCGGGGGACAGAGCCTACGAGCAGTACTTC. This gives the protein CASSPGDRAYEQYF.